The next 30 T cell receptor beta chains were all read from a single sample in a study of a mutant IDH1 vaccine in newly diagnosed glioma. The assay was immunoSEQ multiplex PCR, and TCRdb's table has in-frame clones only and misses some. The data show about 92,000 clones, roughly 77% seen once. Stated time point: baseline, week 1 (first vaccination visit). Treatment indicated: pre-vaccination baseline after standard-of-care therapy. Sequences were derived from PBMCs, sampled from a glioma patient treated with radiotherapy, temozolomide or both. These receptors were taken from a man aged 40-49 years with glioma.

The chain uses TRBV19 and TRBJ1-6; 8 bases align to TRBD1. The CDR3 is 16 amino acids. Losses at the gene ends were 4 bases for V and 6 bases for J; bases not matched to a gene: 8. Germline assignment: CDR1 LNHDA and CDR2 SQIVND (reference sequence). CDR3 nucleotides: TGTGCCAGTAGTAAAAGACAGGGGAGGAGTAATTCACCCCTCCACTTT. Translating gives CASSKRQGRSNSPLHF. Looking up the rest from reference TRBV19 and TRBJ1-6 gives the full variable domain: DGGITQSPKYLFRKEGQNVTLSCEQNLNHDAMYWYRQDPGQGLRLIYYSQIVNDFQKGDIAEGYSVSREKKESFPLTVTSAQKNPTAFYLCASSKRQGRSNSPLHFGNGTRLTVT.

The CDR3 DNA reads TGTGCCAGCAGCTTAGCCCATCTAGGGCAGTTCTTC. Translation: CASSLAHLGQFF. The rearrangement joins TRBV7-8 to TRBJ2-1; the D is unclear. V was shortened by 0 bases and J by 12 bases, with 9 bases between the two germline ends. CDR1 and CDR2 from the germline V gene are SGHVS and FQNEAQ. The CDR3 covers 12 residues.

V gene TRBV5-4 combines with J gene TRBJ2-1, with 7 bases fitting TRBD2. Unmatched junction bases numbered 8, after V lost 2 bases and J lost 6 bases. The CDR3 has 15 residues. Germline V gives CDR1 SGHNT, CDR2 YYREEE (reference sequence). The CDR3 spells CASSFGASGGNEQFF. CDR3 in DNA: TGTGCCAGCAGCTTCGGGGCTAGCGGAGGCAATGAGCAGTTCTTC. Full variable domain (outside the CDR3, taken from reference TRBV5-4 and TRBJ2-1): ETGVTQSPTHLIKTRGQQVTLRCSSQSGHNTVSWYQQALGQGPQFIFQYYREEENGRGNFPPRFSGLQFPNYSSELNVNALELDDSALYLCASSFGASGGNEQFFGPGTRLTVL.

The gene calls are TRBV28 and TRBJ1-5; D perhaps matches TRBD1 (6 bases). There are 14 residues in the CDR3. Germline V lookup: CDR1 MDHEN, CDR2 SYDVKM. V lost 5 bases and J 4 bases, leaving 12 bases between the germline ends. The CDR3 DNA sequence: TGTGCCAGCAGTGGGGCAGGGGAGAATCAGCCCCAGCATTTT. This encodes CASSGAGENQPQHF.

The chain carries TRBV11-2 and TRBJ2-3; 11 bases match TRBD2. The germline CDR1 and CDR2 sequences are SGHAT and FQNNGV. The ends lost 3 bases at V and 4 bases at J; junction bases unmatched: 6. CDR3 length equals 16 residues. CDR3 bases: TGTGCCAGCAGCTTCTATAGCGGGGGGGTGCCAGATACGCAGTATTTT. It codes for CASSFYSGGVPDTQYF.

The chain uses TRBV18 and TRBJ2-5; the D gene is possibly TRBD2 (6 bases). Trimming stripped 3 bases from V and 4 bases from J, with 6 bases between. The CDR3 spans 12 residues. Germline V gene sequence: CDR1 KGHSH, CDR2 LQKENI. CDR3 bases: TGTGCCAGCTCACCGGGGGGAGAGACCCAGTACTTC. Translating gives CASSPGGETQYF.

This chain links TRBV21-1 with TRBJ2-6; TRBD2 is the table's D call and was not checked against the DNA. TRBV21-1 is listed as a pseudogene. The CDR3 runs 17 residues. CDR3 amino acids: CASSKGQRDSGANVLTF. The DNA for the CDR3 is TGTGCCAGCAGCAAAGGACAGCGGGACTCTGGGGCCAACGTCCTGACTTTC.

This clone came up once. The chain has TRBV6-5 and TRBJ2-2; 8 bases map to TRBD1. The J segment lost 5 bases and the V segment lost 6 bases, leaving 5 bases of the junction unmatched. Looked up from germline, CDR1 is MNHEY and CDR2 is SVGAGI. The CDR3 is made up of 14 amino acids. This CDR3 is CASSRQGITGELFF. CDR3 nucleotide sequence: TGTGCCAGCAGCCGACAGGGGATAACCGGGGAGCTGTTTTTT.

This chain joins TRBV2 and TRBJ2-2; tentative D call: TRBD1 (5 bases). The CDR3 length is 12 residues. Between the trimmed V and J ends, which lost 11 bases and 1 base, there was a span of 8 bases. Germline CDR1 SNHLY, CDR2 FYNNEI. The CDR3 is CALTGNTGELFF. The CDR3 nucleotides read TGTGCCCTAACAGGGAACACCGGGGAGCTGTTTTTT.

J is TRBJ1-5 and V is TRBV18; tentative D call: TRBD1 (5 bases). V was trimmed by 2 bases and J by 2 bases, leaving 7 bases between them. The CDR3 runs 14 residues. In germline, CDR1 is KGHSH, CDR2 LQKENI. CDR3 sequence (DNA): TGTGCCAGCTCACCAGACAGCGGCAATCAGCCCCAGCATTTT. Translation gives CASSPDSGNQPQHF. Using reference TRBV18 and TRBJ1-5 for the parts outside the CDR3, the full variable domain is NAGVMQNPRHLVRRRGQEARLRCSPMKGHSHVYWYRQLPEEGLKFMVYLQKENIIDESGMPKERFSAEFPKEGPSILRIQQVVRGDSAAYFCASSPDSGNQPQHFGDGTRLSIL.

The genes are TRBV7-9 and TRBJ1-2, with D possibly matching TRBD1 (5 bases). V was clipped by 5 bases and J by 5 bases, with 18 bases between them. The CDR3 covers 15 residues. Germline V gene sequence: CDR1 SEHNR, CDR2 FQNEAQ (reference sequence). CDR3 region: CASSLTGEGTYGYTF. CDR3 nucleotides: TGTGCCAGCAGCCTTACTGGGGAGGGGACTTATGGCTACACCTTC. Supplemented by reference TRBV7-9 and TRBJ1-2, the full variable domain reads DTGVSQNPRHKITKRGQNVTFRCDPISEHNRLYWYRQTLGQGPEFLTYFQNEAQLEKSRLLSDRFSAERPKGSFSTLEIQRTEQGDSAMYLCASSLTGEGTYGYTFGSGTRLTVV.

This clone was counted a single time. The chain links TRBV9 to TRBJ1-5; TRBD1 matches 7 bases. The CDR3 has 15 residues. Germline-derived CDR1 and CDR2 are SGDLS and YYNGEE. V trimming: 3 bases; J trimming: 5 bases; junction bases outside the gene matches: 8. CDR3 sequence (DNA): TGTGCCAGCAGCGAAAGCCCAGGGACAGATCAGCCCCAGCATTTT. It yields the protein CASSESPGTDQPQHF.

The chain combines TRBV4-2 with TRBJ1-2; maybe TRBD1 (6 bases). This CDR3 spans 16 amino acids. The ends were cut back, 0 bases at V and 0 bases at J, with 11 bases in the middle. CDR1 LGHNA and CDR2 YNFKEQ come from the germline V gene. The CDR3 here is CASSQDPNRANYGYTF. Written as DNA, the CDR3 is TGTGCCAGCAGCCAAGACCCGAACAGGGCTAACTATGGCTACACCTTC.

The rearrangement joins TRBV21-1 to TRBJ2-1; the D call of TRBD2 is as the table states it, not checked on the DNA. TRBV21-1 is deemed a pseudogene. The CDR3 loop spans 14 amino acids. The CDR3 DNA is TGTGCCAGCGATTTAGCGGGTCCCTACAATGAGCAGTTCTTC. This codes for CASDLAGPYNEQFF.

J is TRBJ2-5 and V is TRBV2; 14 bases match TRBD2. The CDR3 runs 15 residues. CDR1 SNHLY and CDR2 FYNNEI come from the germline V gene. After removal of 6 bases from V and 7 bases from J, the junction contained 7 bases not matched to a gene. CDR3 nucleotides: TGTGCCAGCAGGGGGACTAGCGGGGGCCCGGGGACCCAGTACTTC. This sequence encodes CASRGTSGGPGTQYF.

The chain couples TRBV7-2 to TRBJ1-5; TRBD1 matches 10 bases. This CDR3 is built from 14 residues. V shed 5 bases, J shed 6 bases, and the junction held 4 bases outside the gene matches. Germline V gene lookup returns CDR1 SGHTA and CDR2 FQGNSA. The DNA of the CDR3 is TGTGCCAGCAGCACGGGACAGGGGAGTCAGCCCCAGCATTTT. This encodes CASSTGQGSQPQHF.

The chain recombines TRBV7-2 with TRBJ2-7; D assignment may be TRBD1 or TRBD2 (5 bases each). The CDR3 covers 14 residues. Germline CDR1 is SGHTA and CDR2 is FQGNSA. V lost 3 bases and J 6 bases, leaving 15 bases between the germline ends. In DNA form, the CDR3 reads TGTGCCAGCAGCTTGTCGGGGCCCGTCTCCGAGCAGTACTTC. It yields the protein CASSLSGPVSEQYF.

The chain links TRBV5-6 to TRBJ2-3; 13 bases are shared with TRBD2. Trimming removed 2 bases from V and 4 bases from J; junction bases left unmatched: 4. The CDR3 runs to 16 residues. The germline CDR1 and CDR2 sequences are SGHDT and YYEEEE. CDR3 region: CASSLLAGGPPDTQYF. The CDR3 DNA reads as TGTGCCAGCAGCTTACTAGCGGGAGGGCCCCCAGATACGCAGTATTTT.

V usage is TRBV5-6 and J usage is TRBJ2-1, with TRBD1 identical over 10 bases. Germline trimming cut 6 bases from V and 7 bases from J; bases unmatched to any gene: 4. Germline V gene data show CDR1 as SGHDT and CDR2 as YYEEEE. CDR3 length equals 13 residues. The CDR3 here is CASIGQGGNEQFF. The CDR3 nucleotides are TGTGCCAGCATAGGACAGGGGGGAAATGAGCAGTTCTTC.

CDR3 in amino acids: CASSPRRTNEKLFF. Written as DNA, the CDR3 is TGTGCCAGCTCACCAAGAAGGACTAATGAAAAACTGTTTTTT. The chain joins TRBV18 to TRBJ1-4; D not certain. The CDR3 extends over 14 amino acids. The ends were cut back, 2 bases at V and 2 bases at J, with 6 bases in the middle. Germline CDR1 reads KGHSH; CDR2 reads LQKENI.

The chain has TRBV7-9 and TRBJ1-5; 9 bases match TRBD1. Germline V gene lookup returns CDR1 SEHNR and CDR2 FQNEAQ (reference sequence). The CDR3 runs to 17 residues. J gave up 2 bases and V 5 bases, and 10 bases lay outside the gene matches. The CDR3 sequence: CASSLGQGGFGNQPQHF. CDR3 in DNA: TGTGCCAGCAGCCTGGGACAGGGAGGGTTCGGCAATCAGCCCCAGCATTTT.

The gene calls are TRBV21-1 and TRBJ2-3; the DNA was not compared with TRBD2, the D call given in the table. TRBV21-1 is noted as a pseudogene. The CDR3 has 15 amino acids. The CDR3 coding sequence is TGTGCCAGCAGCAAAGGGGGACTAGCGGGAGTTACGCAGTATTTT. It codes for CASSKGGLAGVTQYF.

The chain carries TRBV5-8 and TRBJ2-3; 10 bases map to TRBD2. The trim removed 4 bases at V and 2 bases at J, leaving 19 bases unmatched. The V gene's germline CDR1 is SGHTS and CDR2 YDEGEE. The CDR3 has 20 residues. CDR3: CASSLRRSSGRSRVTDTQYF. The CDR3, as DNA: TGTGCCAGCAGCCTACGGCGGTCTAGCGGGAGATCTCGGGTCACAGATACGCAGTATTTT.

The rearrangement joins TRBV28 to TRBJ1-5, with 9 nucleotides matching TRBD1. The length of the CDR3 is 13 residues. Trimming removed 8 bases from V and 5 bases from J; junction bases left unmatched: 4. Germline loops: CDR1 MDHEN, CDR2 SYDVKM. The CDR3 loop is CASGTGNHQPQHF. The CDR3 coding sequence is TGTGCCAGCGGGACAGGGAACCATCAGCCCCAGCATTTT. The whole variable domain, filled in from reference TRBV28 and TRBJ1-5, reads DVKVTQSSRYLVKRTGEKVFLECVQDMDHENMFWYRQDPGLGLRLIYFSYDVKMKEKGDIPEGYSVSREKKERFSLILESASTNQTSMYLCASGTGNHQPQHFGDGTRLSIL.

This clone was observed a single time. The rearrangement joins TRBV10-3 to TRBJ2-1; 10 bases are a match to TRBD2. The CDR3 consists of 14 residues. Trimming cost V 6 bases and J 7 bases; bases outside gene matches: 6. Germline-derived CDR1 and CDR2 are ENHRY and SYGVKD. In DNA form, the CDR3 reads TGTGCCATCAGGCAGGGACTAGCGTCAAATGAGCAGTTCTTC. It is translated as CAIRQGLASNEQFF.

The chain uses TRBV29-1 and TRBJ2-3; 9 bases map to TRBD2. V shed 4 bases and J 0 bases; nucleotides not matched to a gene: 2. This CDR3 is 14 amino acids long. Looked up from germline, CDR1 is SQVTM and CDR2 is ANQGSEA. The CDR3 region has the DNA TGCAGCGTTGCTAGCGGGGCTAGCACAGATACGCAGTATTTT. This translates into CSVASGASTDTQYF.

This clone counts as medium-sized. This chain joins TRBV19 and TRBJ2-5, with TRBD1 matching over 7 bases. V lost 5 bases and J lost 5; bases outside the gene matches: 14. This CDR3 has 16 amino acids. Germline CDR1 reads LNHDA; CDR2 reads SQIVND (reference sequence). The CDR3: CASSPPTGTGWETQYF. The CDR3 coding sequence is TGTGCCAGTAGTCCCCCGACAGGGACGGGTTGGGAGACCCAGTACTTC.

The chain uses TRBV21-1 and TRBJ1-4; the table's D gene call, TRBD1, was not cross checked with the DNA. TRBV21-1 is classified as a pseudogene. The CDR3 spans 16 residues. CDR3 sequence: CASSNPGTGGMEKLFF. CDR3 in DNA: TGTGCCAGCAGCAATCCAGGGACAGGGGGCATGGAAAAACTGTTTTTT.

V usage is TRBV6-5 and J usage is TRBJ2-1; 7 nucleotides line up with TRBD2. With 0 bases clipped from V and 2 bases from J, the junction kept 4 bases outside the gene matches. The CDR3 contains 16 residues. Per germline, CDR1 MNHEY and CDR2 SVGAGI. The CDR3 region has the DNA TGTGCCAGCAGTTACTCGGGGCGGGGGACCTACAATGAGCAGTTCTTC. The encoded protein is CASSYSGRGTYNEQFF.

This clone appeared a few times. The V and J genes are TRBV15 and TRBJ1-2, with unresolved D. The CDR3 totals 12 residues. Trimming stripped 1 base from V and 7 bases from J, with 7 bases between. Germline loops: CDR1 LNHNV, CDR2 YYDKDF (reference sequence). CDR3 amino acids: CATSRAGVGYTF. In DNA form, the CDR3 reads TGTGCCACCAGCAGAGCCGGGGTTGGCTACACCTTC.